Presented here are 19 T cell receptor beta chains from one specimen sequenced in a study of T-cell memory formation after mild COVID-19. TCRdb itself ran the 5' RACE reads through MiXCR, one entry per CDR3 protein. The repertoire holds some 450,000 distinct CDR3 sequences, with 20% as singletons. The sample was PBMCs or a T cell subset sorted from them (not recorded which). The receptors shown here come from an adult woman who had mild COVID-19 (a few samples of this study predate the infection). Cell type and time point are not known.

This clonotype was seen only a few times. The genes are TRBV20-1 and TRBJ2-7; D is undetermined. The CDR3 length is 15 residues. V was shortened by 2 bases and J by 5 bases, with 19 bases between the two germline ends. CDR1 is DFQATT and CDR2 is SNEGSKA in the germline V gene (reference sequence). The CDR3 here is CSARHLGASHNEQYF. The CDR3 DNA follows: TGCAGTGCTAGACACCTCGGAGCGAGTCATAACGAGCAGTACTTC.

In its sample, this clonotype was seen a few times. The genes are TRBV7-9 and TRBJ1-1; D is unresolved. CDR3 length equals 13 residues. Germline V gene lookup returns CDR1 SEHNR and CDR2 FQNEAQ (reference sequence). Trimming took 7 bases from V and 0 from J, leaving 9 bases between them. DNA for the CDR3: TGTGCCAGCATGGGTGCATTGAACACTGAAGCTTTCTTT. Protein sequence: CASMGALNTEAFF.

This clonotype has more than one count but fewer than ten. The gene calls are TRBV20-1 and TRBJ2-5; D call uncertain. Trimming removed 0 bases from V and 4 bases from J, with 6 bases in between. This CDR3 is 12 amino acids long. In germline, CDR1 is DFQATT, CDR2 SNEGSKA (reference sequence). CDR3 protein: CSAREEGETQYF. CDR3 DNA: TGCAGTGCTAGAGAGGAAGGAGAGACCCAGTACTTC.

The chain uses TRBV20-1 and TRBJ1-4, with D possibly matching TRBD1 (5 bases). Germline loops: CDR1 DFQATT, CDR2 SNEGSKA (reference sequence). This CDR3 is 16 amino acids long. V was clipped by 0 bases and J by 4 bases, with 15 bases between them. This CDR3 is CSARDRKGKINEKLFF. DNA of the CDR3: TGCAGTGCTAGAGATCGAAAGGGGAAAATTAATGAAAAACTGTTTTTT.

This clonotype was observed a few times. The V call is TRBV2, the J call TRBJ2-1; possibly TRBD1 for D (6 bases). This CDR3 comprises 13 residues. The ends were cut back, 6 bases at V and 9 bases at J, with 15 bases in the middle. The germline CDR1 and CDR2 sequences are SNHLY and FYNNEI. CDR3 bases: TGTGCCAGCAGCGCGGACAGCCGAAGTGAGCAGTTCTTC. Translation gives CASSADSRSEQFF.

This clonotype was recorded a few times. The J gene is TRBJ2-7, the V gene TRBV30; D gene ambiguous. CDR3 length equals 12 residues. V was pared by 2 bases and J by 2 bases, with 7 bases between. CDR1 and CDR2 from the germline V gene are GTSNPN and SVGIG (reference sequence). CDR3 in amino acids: CAWSRKTYEQYF. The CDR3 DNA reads TGTGCCTGGAGTCGGAAAACCTACGAGCAGTACTTC.

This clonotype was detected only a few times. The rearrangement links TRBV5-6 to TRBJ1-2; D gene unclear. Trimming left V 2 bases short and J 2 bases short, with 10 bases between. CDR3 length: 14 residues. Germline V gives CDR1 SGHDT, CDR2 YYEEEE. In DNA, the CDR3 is TGTGCCAGCAGCTTAGTTACATCGAACTATGGCTACACCTTC. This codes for CASSLVTSNYGYTF.

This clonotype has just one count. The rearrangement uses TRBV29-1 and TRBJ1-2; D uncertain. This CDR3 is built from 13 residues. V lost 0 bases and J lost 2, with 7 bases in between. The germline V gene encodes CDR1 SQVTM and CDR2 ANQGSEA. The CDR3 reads CSVEDPSNYGYTF. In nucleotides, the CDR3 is TGCAGCGTTGAAGACCCCTCAAACTATGGCTACACCTTC.

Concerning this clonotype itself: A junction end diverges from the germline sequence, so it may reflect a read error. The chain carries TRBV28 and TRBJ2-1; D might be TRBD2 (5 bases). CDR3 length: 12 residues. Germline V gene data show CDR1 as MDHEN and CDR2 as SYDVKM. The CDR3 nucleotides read TGTGCCAGCAGCCCCGGGGAGAACCTTCCAATCTTC. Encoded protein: CASSPGENLPIF.

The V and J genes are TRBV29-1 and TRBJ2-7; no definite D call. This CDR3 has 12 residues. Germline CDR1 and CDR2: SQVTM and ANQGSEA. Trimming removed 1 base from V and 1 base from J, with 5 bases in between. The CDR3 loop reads CSVEVRSYEQYF. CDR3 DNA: TGCAGCGTTGAAGTAAGGTCCTACGAGCAGTACTTC.

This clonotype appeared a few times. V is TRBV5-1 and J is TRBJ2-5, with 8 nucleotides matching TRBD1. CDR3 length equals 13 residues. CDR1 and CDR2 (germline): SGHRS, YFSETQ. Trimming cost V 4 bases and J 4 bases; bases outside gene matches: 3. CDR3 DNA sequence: TGCGCCAGCAGCGGGACAGGCGGAGAGACCCAGTACTTC. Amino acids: CASSGTGGETQYF. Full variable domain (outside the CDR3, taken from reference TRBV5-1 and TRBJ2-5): KAGVTQTPRYLIKTRGQQVTLSCSPISGHRSVSWYQQTPGQGLQFLFEYFSETQRNKGNFPGRFSGRQFSNSRSEMNVSTLELGDSALYLCASSGTGGETQYFGPGTRLLVL.

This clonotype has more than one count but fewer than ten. In nucleotides, the CDR3 is TGTGCCAGCAGCAGACAGGGTCGCATGAACACTGAAGCTTTCTTT. This encodes CASSRQGRMNTEAFF. This chain uses TRBV5-6 with TRBJ1-1, with 7 nucleotides matching TRBD1. V was clipped by 4 bases and J by 0 bases; unmatched bases: 6. There are 15 residues in the CDR3. Germline CDR1 is SGHDT and CDR2 is YYEEEE.

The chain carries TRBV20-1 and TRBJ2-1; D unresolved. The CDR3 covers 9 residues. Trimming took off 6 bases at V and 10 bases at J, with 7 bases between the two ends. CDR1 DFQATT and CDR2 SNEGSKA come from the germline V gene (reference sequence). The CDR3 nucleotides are TGCAGTGCGGTGGGCGAGCAGTTCTTC. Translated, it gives CSAVGEQFF.

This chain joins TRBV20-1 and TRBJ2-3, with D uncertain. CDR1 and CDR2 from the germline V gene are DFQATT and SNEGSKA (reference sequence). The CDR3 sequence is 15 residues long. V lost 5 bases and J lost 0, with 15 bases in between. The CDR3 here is CSAQKWADSTDTQYF. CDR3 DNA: TGCAGTGCTCAGAAGTGGGCAGATAGCACAGATACGCAGTATTTT.

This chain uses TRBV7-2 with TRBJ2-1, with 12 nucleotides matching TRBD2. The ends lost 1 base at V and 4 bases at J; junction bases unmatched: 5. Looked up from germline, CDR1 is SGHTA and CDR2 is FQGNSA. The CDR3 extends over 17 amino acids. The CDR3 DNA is TGTGCCAGCAGCTTAGAGCAAGGACTAGCGGGGTACAATGAGCAGTTCTTC. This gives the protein CASSLEQGLAGYNEQFF.

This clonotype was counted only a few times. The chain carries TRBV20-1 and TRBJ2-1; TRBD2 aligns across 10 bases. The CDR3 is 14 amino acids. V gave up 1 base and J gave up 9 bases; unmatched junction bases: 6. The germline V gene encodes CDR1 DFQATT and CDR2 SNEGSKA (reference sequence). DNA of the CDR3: TGCAGTGCTAGAGCTAGGGCTAGCGGGAGTGAGCAGTTCTTC. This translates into CSARARASGSEQFF.

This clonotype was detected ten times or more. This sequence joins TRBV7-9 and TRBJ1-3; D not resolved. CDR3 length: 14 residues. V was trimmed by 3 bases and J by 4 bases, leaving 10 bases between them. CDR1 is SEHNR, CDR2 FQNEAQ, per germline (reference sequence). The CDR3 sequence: CASSLAGRGNTIYF. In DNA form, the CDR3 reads TGTGCCAGCAGCTTGGCAGGTCGCGGAAACACCATATATTTT.

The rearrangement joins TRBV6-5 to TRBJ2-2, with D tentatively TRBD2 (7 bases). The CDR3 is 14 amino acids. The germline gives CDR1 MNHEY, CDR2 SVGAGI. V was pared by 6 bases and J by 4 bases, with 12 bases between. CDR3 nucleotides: TGTGCCAGCAGCAAAGGGGGGGTCACCGGGGAGCTGTTTTTT. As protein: CASSKGGVTGELFF.

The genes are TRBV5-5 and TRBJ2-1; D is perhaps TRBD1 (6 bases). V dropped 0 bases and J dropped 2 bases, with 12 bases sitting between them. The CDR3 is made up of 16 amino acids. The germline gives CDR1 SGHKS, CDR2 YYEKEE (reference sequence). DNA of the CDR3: TGTGCCAGCAGCTTGGACAGGGTCCTGGCCTACAATGAGCAGTTCTTC. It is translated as CASSLDRVLAYNEQFF. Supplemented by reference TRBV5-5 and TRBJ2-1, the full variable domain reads DAGVTQSPTHLIKTRGQQVTLRCSPISGHKSVSWYQQVLGQGPQFIFQYYEKEERGRGNFPDRFSARQFPNYSSELNVNALLLGDSALYLCASSLDRVLAYNEQFFGPGTRLTVL.